This TCR beta chain derives from a study of control samples from healthy donors and cancer patients. Generated by immunoSEQ multiplex PCR, the TCRdb table keeps only in-frame clones and is missing some. The sample has 150,000 to 200,000 clones, roughly 89% seen once; the top ten hold approximately 12%. The germline V and J ends were trimmed by 3 bases and 8 bases, with 11 bases remaining between them. CDR3 length: 13 amino acids. This rearrangement joins TRBV12-3 or TRBV12-4 to TRBJ1-3, with D possibly TRBD1 on 5 matching bases. The sample consisted of blood. The receptor comes from a man aged 25-40 years in good health. The CDR3 region is CASSLGRAHTIYF. In nucleotides, the CDR3 is TGTGCCAGCAGTTTGGGCAGGGCTCACACCATATATTTT.